This T cell receptor (beta chain) was retrieved from a study of T cell responses to AZD1222 COVID-19 vaccine. General observations from the study: The study sampled repertoires only after the peak T cell response. Just six AZD1222 recipients tested seropositive at baseline. Reports say nearly half of spike-specific TCRs go after unmutated variant regions. Spike was spanned by vaccine-associated CD4 TCRs, with dominance at 160-218 and 743-854.

TCRdb's copy holds only in-frame clones and misses some; the assay was immunoSEQ multiplex PCR. The sample includes approximately 150,000 clones, 75% to 90% seen only once; the top ten take more than 3.5%. The CDR3 loop spans 14 amino acids. Trimming took off 4 bases at V and 9 bases at J, with 16 bases between the two ends. CDR1 and CDR2 (germline): LGHDT, YNNKEL (reference sequence). With regard to this clone: Its specificity is unknown.

This receptor was obtained from an adult who received the MenACWY meningococcal vaccine as a control. Material: peripheral blood, obtained 28 days after the second dose of the MenACWY control vaccine. The chain employs TRBV3-1 (or the pseudogene TRBV3-2) and TRBJ2-1; D assignment may be TRBD1 or TRBD2 (5 bases each). The CDR3 region is CASSPSERGSEQFF. CDR3 in DNA: TGTGCCAGCAGCCCCTCGGAGAGGGGTAGTGAGCAGTTCTTC.